Below are 15 T cell receptor beta chains sequenced from a single sample in a study of T cells in Graves' hyperthyroidism and ophthalmopathy. RNA transcripts yielded amplified TCR beta CDR3 regions. A first-round RT-PCR of the TCR CDR3 used the HTBI primer set. TCRdb re-called the multiplex PCR reads through MiXCR, storing one row per CDR3 protein. The data hold about 700,000 distinct CDR3 sequences, with 14% observed a single time. Sequencing was performed on blood. The receptors here all came from a woman under 30 with Graves' hyperthyroidism.

This chain joins TRBV4-3 and TRBJ2-1; 7 bases fit TRBD2. This CDR3 has 16 amino acids. The V and J ends lost 1 base and 3 bases, in that order; junction bases with no gene match: 6. The V gene's germline CDR1 is LGHNA and CDR2 YSLEER. This CDR3 reads CASSQASSGYYNEQFF. The CDR3 nucleotides read TGCGCCAGCAGCCAAGCCTCTAGCGGATACTACAATGAGCAGTTCTTC.

This clonotype was observed many times. The genes are TRBV20-1 and TRBJ1-5; weak D call: TRBD1 (5 bases). Germline CDR1 DFQATT, CDR2 SNEGSKA (reference sequence). Trimming left V 0 bases short and J 4 bases short, with 13 bases between. The CDR3 has 15 residues. The CDR3, as DNA: TGCAGTGCTAGAGATCCGGCAGGGCCTAATCAGCCCCAGCATTTT. Its protein product is CSARDPAGPNQPQHF.

The rearrangement links TRBV6-2 or TRBV6-3 to TRBJ2-7; 9 bases are shared with TRBD1. Germline loops: CDR1 MNHEY, CDR2 SVGEGT. The CDR3 totals 18 residues. Unmatched junction bases numbered 20, after V lost 6 bases and J lost 5 bases. CDR3 DNA: TGTGCCAGCAGCCCATACCGTATAGGGACAGGGAGCATGGACGAGCAGTACTTC. Its protein product is CASSPYRIGTGSMDEQYF.

At least ten counts were recorded for this clonotype. The rearrangement joins TRBV11-2 to TRBJ2-7; the D is unclear. Trimming pared 5 bases from V and 2 bases from J, leaving 10 bases between. Germline values: CDR1 SGHAT, CDR2 FQNNGV. The CDR3 has 13 residues. The CDR3 is CASSPLPTYEQYF. As DNA, the CDR3 is TGTGCCAGCAGCCCGCTACCTACCTACGAGCAGTACTTC.

Ten or more counts support this clonotype. The chain uses TRBV6-6 and TRBJ1-1, with TRBD1 identical over 11 bases. The V segment lost 2 bases and the J segment 1 base; nucleotides outside the gene matches: 6. The V gene's germline CDR1 is MNHNY and CDR2 SVGAGI (reference sequence). The CDR3 is 17 residues long. The chain's CDR3 is CASSYATGQGANTEAFF. The CDR3 DNA reads TGTGCCAGCAGTTACGCCACCGGACAGGGGGCGAACACTGAAGCTTTCTTT.

CDR3 loop: CASSYNDRNTEAFF. The CDR3 nucleotides read TGTGCCAGCAGTTACAACGACAGGAACACTGAAGCTTTCTTT. The gene calls are TRBV6-5 and TRBJ1-1; D may be TRBD1 (5 bases). V gave up 2 bases and J gave up 1 base, with 8 bases separating them. This CDR3 has 14 amino acids. CDR1 is MNHEY and CDR2 is SVGAGI in the germline V gene.

The chain employs TRBV7-2 and TRBJ2-1; the D is unclear. Trimming took 5 bases from V and 7 from J, leaving 12 bases between them. The CDR3 runs to 13 residues. The germline V gene encodes CDR1 SGHTA and CDR2 FQGNSA. CDR3 DNA: TGTGCCAGCAGCAAGGACCGAGGTAATGAGCAGTTCTTC. This gives the protein CASSKDRGNEQFF.

This clonotype was found a few times. This chain joins TRBV7-9 and TRBJ2-1, with a possible D match to TRBD2 (6 bases). Trimming removed 1 base at V and 12 bases at J, with 16 bases between. The germline V gene has CDR1 SEHNR and CDR2 FQNEAQ (reference sequence). The CDR3 loop spans 14 amino acids. CDR3 coding DNA: TGTGCCAGCAGCTTAGGCGGGGTAGCGGAGTCGCAGTTCTTC. Translation gives CASSLGGVAESQFF. The full variable domain, with the rest looked up from reference TRBV7-9 and TRBJ2-1, is DTGVSQNPRHKITKRGQNVTFRCDPISEHNRLYWYRQTLGQGPEFLTYFQNEAQLEKSRLLSDRFSAERPKGSFSTLEIQRTEQGDSAMYLCASSLGGVAESQFFGPGTRLTVL.

The chain links TRBV30 to TRBJ2-2; 7 bases line up with TRBD2. This CDR3 is 14 amino acids long. The trim removed 4 bases at V and 7 bases at J, leaving 9 bases unmatched. Germline V CDR1 and CDR2: GTSNPN, SVGIG (reference sequence). CDR3 nucleotide sequence: TGTGCCTGGAAGAGTGGGAGGGCCCTCGGGGAGCTGTTTTTT. Residues: CAWKSGRALGELFF.

The V call is TRBV27, the J call TRBJ2-2, with 7 bases aligning to TRBD2. V dropped 1 base and J dropped 3; count of bases not matched to a gene: 5. The CDR3 is made up of 16 amino acids. Germline lookup yields CDR1 MNHEY and CDR2 SMNVEV (reference sequence). The CDR3 spells CASSLFRGSDTGELFF. The CDR3 DNA sequence: TGTGCCAGCAGTTTATTTCGCGGGAGCGACACCGGGGAGCTGTTTTTT.

The chain uses TRBV6-1 and TRBJ2-7; D is ambiguous. Trimming stripped 10 bases from V and 4 bases from J, with 11 bases between. The length of the CDR3 is 11 residues. Germline loops: CDR1 MNHNS, CDR2 SASEGT. The CDR3 protein is CATNLEYEQYF. The CDR3 nucleotides are TGTGCCACCAATCTTGAATACGAGCAGTACTTC.

This clonotype came up a few times. The chain carries TRBV9 and TRBJ2-1; D not certain. The CDR3 is 15 amino acids. Per the germline V gene, CDR1 is SGDLS and CDR2 is YYNGEE. Trimming took 0 bases from V and 2 from J, leaving 9 bases between them. CDR3 sequence reads: CASSVDEPAYNEQFF. CDR3 nucleotide sequence: TGTGCCAGCAGCGTAGACGAACCGGCCTACAATGAGCAGTTCTTC.

In this sample, this clonotype turned up many times. The CDR3 DNA reads TGTGCCAGCAGTTACCTAGCGCTCCTCTCCTACGAGCAGTACTTC. Protein: CASSYLALLSYEQYF. This rearrangement joins TRBV6-2 or TRBV6-3 to TRBJ2-7; D is possibly TRBD2 (6 bases). Germline CDR1 reads MNHEY; CDR2 reads SVGEGT. This CDR3 is built from 15 residues. V lost 2 bases to trimming and J lost 0 bases, with 11 bases between them.

The rearrangement joins TRBV9 to TRBJ2-2, with 12 bases matching TRBD2. Germline lookup yields CDR1 SGDLS and CDR2 YYNGEE. This CDR3 has 16 amino acids. The junction had 6 bases not matched to a gene; V was cut back by 3 bases and J by 6 bases. CDR3 in DNA: TGTGCCAGCAGCGAAACCGGGACTAGCGGGTCCGGGGAGCTGTTTTTT. This translates into CASSETGTSGSGELFF. Drawing the rest from reference TRBV9 and TRBJ2-2, the complete variable domain is DSGVTQTPKHLITATGQRVTLRCSPRSGDLSVYWYQQSLDQGLQFLIQYYNGEERAKGNILERFSAQQFPDLHSELNLSSLELGDSALYFCASSETGTSGSGELFFGEGSRLTVL.

This clonotype was counted at least ten times. The genes are TRBV9 and TRBJ2-7, with a possible D match to TRBD2 (6 bases). CDR1 and CDR2 from the germline V gene are SGDLS and YYNGEE. The CDR3 has 18 amino acids. V lost 1 base and J lost 5, with 25 bases in between. The CDR3 DNA reads TGTGCCAGCAGCGTAAGGGGATTCGCGGGGCCCACGGGTAACGAGCAGTACTTC. This encodes CASSVRGFAGPTGNEQYF.